This TCR beta chain was sequenced for a study of shared clonotypes between healthy human individuals. Background on the study: Each donor had three CD4 naive, three CD4 memory, two CD8 naive and one CD8 memory plate.

As for this clone: The target antigen is unknown.

The V gene's germline CDR1 is SQVTM and CDR2 ANQGSEA. The trim removed 1 base at V and 3 bases at J, leaving 8 bases unmatched. This CDR3 is 16 amino acids long. Study observations and caveats: Roughly 5% of naive CD4 clonotypes were shared across four donors. Relative to memory subsets, naive subsets generally showed larger estimated richness.

Genomic DNA belonging to each subset was distributed in equal measure over several immunoSEQ plates. Some clones are missing from TCRdb's copy, which holds only in-frame ones; the method was immunoSEQ multiplex PCR. The table lists some 2,500,000 clones, around 93% of them singletons. Material for sequencing was naive CD4+ T cells from PBMCs. Subset denoted: CD45RA+ positively selected. The chain is built from TRBV29-1 and TRBJ1-5; 8 nucleotides line up with TRBD1. The sequence came from a young man in good health. Some clones in this sample may be carry-over from other donors' samples. The CDR3 DNA sequence: TGCAGCGTTGAAGCTACCGGGACAGGTGACAATCAGCCCCAGCATTTT. Translation: CSVEATGTGDNQPQHF.